This is a list of T cell receptor beta chains from one sample in a study of blood T cell repertoires in COVID-19. TCRdb's copy holds only in-frame clones and misses some; the assay was immunoSEQ multiplex PCR. The sample includes 100,000 or so clones, around 90% of them seen just once. The sequencing sample was made of peripheral blood. These receptors were taken from a man between 65 and 85 years old with acute or convalescent COVID-19. Each CDR3 is given with its conserved first and last residue. The D gene is left open where the match is weak. The listing skips clone size in some rows; elsewhere it reads once, few, many or a size class.

V	size	D	J	CDR3	DNA
TRBV5-8	NA	NA	TRBJ2-1	CASRPTGAWDEQFF	TGTGCCAGCAGACCGACAGGAGCCTGGGATGAGCAGTTCTTC
TRBV7-2	NA	NA	TRBJ1-2	CASSLVGGLGYGYTF	TGTGCCAGCAGCTTGGTGGGGGGGCTGGGGTATGGCTACACCTTC
TRBV14	NA	TRBD1	TRBJ1-4	CASSRNRGFGEKLFF	TGTGCCAGCAGCCGTAACAGGGGCTTCGGTGAAAAACTGTTTTTT
TRBV30	NA	NA	TRBJ1-1	CAWSSTGRTEAFF	TGTGCCTGGAGTTCGACAGGAAGAACTGAAGCTTTCTTT
TRBV5-1	NA	TRBD1	TRBJ1-2	CASSPGTDNYGYTF	TGCGCCAGCAGCCCCGGGACAGACAACTATGGCTACACCTTC
TRBV4-2	NA	TRBD2	TRBJ2-1	CASSQGRAGGNEQFF	TGTGCCAGCAGCCAAGGTCGAGCGGGGGGTAATGAGCAGTTCTTC
TRBV4-1	NA	NA	TRBJ1-5	CASSQGRGRGPINQPQHF	TGCGCCAGCAGCCAAGGGAGGGGCCGCGGGCCTATTAATCAGCCCCAGCATTTT
TRBV19	NA	NA	TRBJ2-7	CASSNSGDTYEQYF	TGTGCCAGTAGTAACTCCGGGGACACCTACGAGCAGTACTTC
TRBV11-2	NA	TRBD2	TRBJ2-2	CASILSGGVTGELFF	TGTGCCAGCATCCTTAGCGGGGGGGTTACCGGGGAGCTGTTTTTT
TRBV18	NA	TRBD1	TRBJ1-2	CASSLSTQGARSNYGYTF	TGTGCCAGCTCCCTATCTACCCAGGGGGCGAGATCTAACTATGGCTACACCTTC
TRBV5-1	NA	TRBD1	TRBJ1-5	CASSTGVHGDQPQHF	TGCGCCAGCAGTACAGGGGTTCACGGTGATCAGCCCCAGCATTTT
TRBV27	NA	TRBD2	TRBJ2-5	CASSLIAGGPETQYF	TGTGCCAGCAGTTTAATAGCGGGGGGCCCGGAGACCCAGTACTTC
TRBV3-1/TRBV3-2	NA	NA	TRBJ1-5	CASSHYNQPQHF	TGTGCCAGCAGCCATTATAATCAGCCCCAGCATTTT
TRBV6-2/TRBV6-3	NA	TRBD2	TRBJ2-2	CASSPAIAGVVYGELFF	TGTGCCAGCAGCCCAGCAATAGCGGGAGTTGTATACGGGGAGCTGTTTTTT
TRBV7-2	NA	TRBD1	TRBJ2-7	CASSSRSGTGRYEQYF	TGTGCCAGCAGCTCGCGATCCGGGACAGGGAGGTACGAGCAGTACTTC
TRBV10-3	few	NA	TRBJ2-7	CAISSRDNYEQYF	TGTGCCATCAGTAGCCGGGACAACTACGAGCAGTACTTC
TRBV10-1	once	TRBD1	TRBJ2-3	CASRRDRANTDTQYF	TGCGCCAGCAGACGGGACAGGGCGAACACAGATACGCAGTATTTT
TRBV20-1	NA	NA	TRBJ1-2	CSASQGYTF	TGCAGTGCTAGTCAAGGCTACACCTTC
TRBV24-1	NA	TRBD2	TRBJ2-1	CATSDGGTSGEREQFF	TGTGCCACCAGTGATGGCGGGACTAGCGGGGAGAGGGAGCAGTTCTTC
TRBV5-6	few	NA	TRBJ1-1	CASRKGFSEAFF	TGTGCCAGCAGGAAGGGGTTTAGTGAAGCTTTCTTT
TRBV6-5	NA	TRBD1	TRBJ1-5	CASSYRTGAQPQHF	TGTGCCAGCAGTTACCGGACAGGGGCTCAGCCCCAGCATTTT
TRBV14	NA	TRBD1	TRBJ2-7	CASSPRGAGGRYEQYF	TGTGCCAGCAGCCCCCGTGGGGCAGGGGGCAGATACGAGCAGTACTTC
TRBV7-9	NA	TRBD2	TRBJ2-3	CASSFPGTSGGKETDTQYF	TGTGCCAGCAGCTTCCCCGGGACTAGCGGGGGAAAGGAGACAGATACGCAGTATTTT
TRBV7-2	NA	NA	TRBJ1-4	CASSFVRGTNEKLFF	TGTGCCAGCAGCTTTGTACGGGGAACTAATGAAAAACTGTTTTTT
TRBV10-2	NA	TRBD1	TRBJ1-3	CASKDRPSGNTIYF	TGCGCCAGCAAGGACAGGCCCTCTGGAAACACCATATATTTT
TRBV4-1	NA	TRBD2	TRBJ2-5	CASSRYGGSEETQYF	TGCGCCAGCAGCCGCTACGGGGGGTCGGAGGAGACCCAGTACTTC
TRBV7-9	NA	NA	TRBJ1-1	CASSLAGRRNTEAFF	TGTGCCAGCAGCTTAGCGGGCAGAAGGAACACTGAAGCTTTCTTT